Listed here is a single TCR beta chain. Its antigen is still unknown. Germline values: CDR1 PRHDT, CDR2 FYEKMQ (reference sequence). This CDR3 comprises 17 residues. The V gene end was trimmed by 5 bases and the J gene end by 4 bases; junction bases not matched to a gene: 13. These data belong to a study of cytomegalovirus exposure and HLA in healthy donors. Points from the study as a whole: Both high specificity and high sensitivity reportedly marked the classifier's diagnosis of cytomegalovirus status. A list of 150 or so TCR beta chains associated with cytomegalovirus was given.

Some clones are missing from TCRdb's copy, which holds only in-frame ones; the method was immunoSEQ multiplex PCR. The table includes 250,000 to 300,000 clones, around 90% detected once. The specimen was PBMCs. The chain links TRBV13 to TRBJ1-1; 10 nucleotides agree with TRBD1. This clonotype was obtained from a woman aged 18-35 years in good health and CMV-seronegative. CDR3 in amino acids: CASSTGTGVGAATEAFF. The CDR3 coding sequence is TGTGCCAGCAGCACGGGGACAGGGGTGGGGGCGGCCACTGAAGCTTTCTTT.